The entry below describes one TCR beta chain. What it recognizes is unknown. The data were obtained in a study of PD-1 blockade in classical Hodgkin lymphoma. Whole-study results and caveats: Any patient who commenced nivolumab under 1 year after ASCT was excluded.

Each patient's relapse followed autologous stem cell transplantation, and brentuximab vedotin exposure varied. Magnetic negative selection served to purify CD4+ T cells out of PBMCs that had been thawed. Best outcomes ranged across complete response, partial response and progressive disease. In germline, CDR1 is MRHNA, CDR2 SNTAGT. V lost 8 bases to trimming and J lost 2 bases, with 22 bases between them. The CDR3 extends over 16 amino acids. Libraries were prepared by immunoSEQ multiplex PCR; TCRdb keeps only in-frame clonotypes and omits some of them. The profile shows 30,000 or so clones, less than 90% of them singletons.

Sequencing used CD4+ T cells from blood, obtained at baseline. This clonotype was sampled from a human donor with classical Hodgkin lymphoma. The rearrangement links TRBV6-4 to TRBJ2-7; D is perhaps TRBD1 or TRBD2 (5 bases each). The CDR3 protein is CASGRDGPLRPYEQYF. The CDR3 nucleotides read TGTGCCAGCGGTAGGGACGGACCCCTACGTCCCTACGAGCAGTACTTC.